This T cell receptor (beta chain) stems from a study of blood T cell repertoires in COVID-19. As for the study in general: Donors in the United States, Italy and Spain gave samples during acute or convalescent COVID-19. PBMCs, B-cell-depleted T cells, or T cells were the source of the cDNA or gDNA that made up the material.

In the original workflow: Reference gene primer amplification gave estimated nucleated cell counts. This table comes from immunoSEQ multiplex PCR, and its TCRdb copy is limited to in-frame clones, with some not included. V, J and clone size derive from that table, while D and trimming were established from the DNA sequence. The table shows around 58,000 clones, with approximately 90% occurring only once. V lost 3 bases, J lost 0 bases, and 12 bases lay in between. The CDR3 is 16 amino acids. Germline loops: CDR1 KGHSH, CDR2 LQKENI. This chain uses TRBV18 with TRBJ2-1; D may be TRBD2 (6 bases). The specimen sequenced was peripheral blood. This sequence was found in a woman aged 60-75 years with active or convalescent COVID-19. The CDR3 is CASSPADYPSYNEQFF. Here the CDR3 DNA reads TGTGCCAGCTCACCGGCGGACTATCCCTCCTACAATGAGCAGTTCTTC.